This T cell receptor (beta chain) originates from a study of control samples from healthy donors and cancer patients. Generated by immunoSEQ multiplex PCR, the TCRdb table keeps only in-frame clones and is missing some. The data hold approximately 120,000 clones, with around nine tenths observed a single time. The CDR3 is made up of 17 amino acids. Trimming removed 2 bases from V and 5 bases from J, with 20 bases in between. In germline, CDR1 is KGHDR, CDR2 SFDVKD. The V call is TRBV24-1, the J call TRBJ2-5; tentative D call: TRBD1 (6 bases). The specimen was blood. This sequence originates from a human donor in good health. The donor label of this sample is uncertain. The CDR3 nucleotides are TGTGCCACCAGTGATTCCCATGCGGTAGGGGGATATGAGACCCAGTACTTC. Its translation: CATSDSHAVGGYETQYF.